This entry lists 8 T cell receptor beta chains sequenced from one sample in a study of CD8+ T cells in alopecia areata. Sequencing used cDNA as its template, made by extracting RNA and reverse transcribing it. Sequencing was performed with immunoSEQ multiplex PCR; in TCRdb, only in-frame clones are kept and a portion is missing. The sample has 200,000 to 250,000 clones, roughly 56% seen once. Treatment denoted: oral pan-JAK inhibitor, 5-10 mg twice daily. The sample consisted of CD4+ T cells sorted from blood, taken at week 4, from a patient treated with tofacitinib. The source of these receptors is a human donor with alopecia areata.

This clone was counted between two and nine times. The V and J genes are TRBV14 and TRBJ1-6; no reliable D call. V shed 0 bases and J shed 10 bases, with 13 bases lying between them. Germline V lookup: CDR1 SGHDN, CDR2 FVKESK. This CDR3 contains 15 residues. DNA of the CDR3: TGTGCCAGCAGCCAAGAGTTAGTCCCAAGGTCACCCCTCCACTTT. Its protein is CASSQELVPRSPLHF.

The V and J genes are TRBV23-1 and TRBJ1-2, with no clear D. TRBV23-1 is known as an ORF, though its function is uncertain. V lost 0 bases, J lost 6 bases, and 11 bases lay in between. This CDR3 has 14 amino acids. The CDR3 region is CASSQSCGLDGYTF. The CDR3 DNA reads TGCGCCAGCAGTCAATCGTGTGGCTTAGATGGCTACACCTTC.

The V call is TRBV30, the J call TRBJ1-1; D ambiguous. Trimming removed 2 bases from V and 1 base from J, with 8 bases in between. Germline CDR1 GTSNPN, CDR2 SVGIG (reference sequence). The CDR3 is 13 residues long. CDR3 nucleotide sequence: TGTGCCTGGAGTTCTGCCCCGAACACTGAAGCTTTCTTT. Residues: CAWSSAPNTEAFF.

The chain recombines TRBV19 with TRBJ2-7; no clear D. The V and J ends lost 0 bases and 2 bases respectively, with 8 bases between them. This CDR3 comprises 14 residues. Germline V gene sequence: CDR1 LNHDA, CDR2 SQIVND (reference sequence). Written as DNA, the CDR3 is TGTGCCAGTAGTATAGATCCGGTAACCTACGAGCAGTACTTC. Translating it yields CASSIDPVTYEQYF.

This clone was counted a few times. The rearrangement links TRBV5-1 to TRBJ1-2, with D hard to call. The CDR3 runs to 14 residues. The V gene lost 2 bases and the J gene lost 6 bases, with 14 bases spanning the gap. Germline V gene lookup returns CDR1 SGHRS and CDR2 YFSETQ. CDR3 coding DNA: TGCGCCAGCAGCTTCCCGGGAGGAAGGGATGGCTACACCTTC. It encodes CASSFPGGRDGYTF.

This sequence joins TRBV2 and TRBJ2-3; a possible D gene is TRBD2 (6 bases). This CDR3 has 15 amino acids. V dropped 5 bases and J dropped 4 bases, with 16 bases sitting between them. Germline V gives CDR1 SNHLY, CDR2 FYNNEI. The CDR3 spells CASSSQAGGADTQYF. The CDR3 DNA reads TGTGCCAGCAGTAGCCAAGCGGGTGGGGCAGATACGCAGTATTTT.

In its sample, this clone was seen a few times. J is TRBJ2-3 and V is TRBV11-3; a possible D gene is TRBD1 (5 bases). V shed 5 bases and J shed 2 bases, with 8 bases lying between them. Germline V lookup: CDR1 SGHNT, CDR2 YENEEA. CDR3 length: 13 amino acids. In DNA form, the CDR3 reads TGTGCCAGCAGCGAGGACACCACAGATACGCAGTATTTT. Translation: CASSEDTTDTQYF. Using reference TRBV11-3 and TRBJ2-3 for the parts outside the CDR3, the full variable domain is EAGVVQSPRYKIIEKKQPVAFWCNPISGHNTLYWYLQNLGQGPELLIRYENEEAVDDSQLPKDRFSAERLKGVDSTLKIQPAELGDSAVYLCASSEDTTDTQYFGPGTRLTVL.

The rearrangement uses TRBV7-2 and TRBJ1-2; D not certain. V was trimmed by 5 bases and J by 2 bases, leaving 12 bases between them. CDR3 length: 14 amino acids. Per germline, CDR1 SGHTA and CDR2 FQGNSA. The CDR3 region has the DNA TGTGCCAGCAGCCAACAAGGGATCAACTATGGCTACACCTTC. Translation: CASSQQGINYGYTF.